These T cell receptor beta chains were read from a single sample in a study of T cells in Graves' hyperthyroidism and ophthalmopathy. MiXCR, applied by TCRdb to the multiplex PCR reads, yields one record per CDR3 protein. The table lists about 400,000 distinct CDR3 sequences, around 14% of them singletons. The sequencing input was blood. Receptor source: a young woman with Graves' hyperthyroidism that later progressed to Graves' ophthalmopathy. The conserved cysteine and the conserved F or W are not part of the CDR3 here.

v_call	cdr3_aa
TRBV15	ATSGERRLSENTIY
TRBV5-1	ASSMGPMNTEAF
TRBV20-1	SARDRAGGIYNEQF
TRBV2	ASRAPGVWDYGYT
TRBV6-2/TRBV6-3	ASSYLNTGTGGYPVLYNEQF
TRBV12-3/TRBV12-4	ASSPGLVVDTQY
TRBV5-5	ASSLVPLQGGCT
TRBV6-2/TRBV6-3	ASSHPQGTGAF
TRBV28	ATGQARGRGSGNQPQH
TRBV11-3	ASSLGWGDTQY
TRBV6-2/TRBV6-3	ASSYSPGGNYGYT
TRBV19	ASSIRTGTGKRVGNSPLH
TRBV3-1	ASSPDSSGNTIY
TRBV10-3	AMTRDRGRNGGTEAF
TRBV28	ASSHLSGGIYEQY
TRBV20-1	SAPPSLAGDYNEQF
TRBV18	ASSPGLGEELF
TRBV27	ASSLSHRGGYGYT
TRBV7-9	ASSLKGHGYEQY
TRBV4-3	ASSQDEGQSYEKLF
TRBV6-1	ASRRLAENTGELF
TRBV10-2	ASQTGSNQPQH
TRBV5-1	AGSEGQVTYNEQF
TRBV20-1	SAATGFQPQH
TRBV5-1	ASSLLDPRTDTQY
TRBV11-2	ASRALLNNEQF
TRBV27	ASSLRLAGRDTQY
TRBV4-1	ASSQERQGGYGYT
TRBV18	ASSPPGTDSYNEQF
TRBV13	ASSLSGEHF
TRBV4-3	ASSLQGAMDTQY
TRBV11-2	ASRAAGPNYGYT
TRBV20-1	SARKMGYRLAEQF
TRBV12-5	ASGLDRTGLNTEAF
TRBV29-1	SVRAGRTYEQY
TRBV28	ASSFDRGLDSPLH
TRBV28	ASSHFTGDGGGELF